Listed below are T cell receptor beta chains from one sample, sequenced in a study of cytomegalovirus exposure and HLA in healthy donors. Generated by immunoSEQ multiplex PCR, the TCRdb table keeps only in-frame clones and is missing some. The top ten clones hold around 2.5% of a sample with 140,000 or so clones, under 90% of them seen once. Sequences were obtained from PBMCs. These receptors originate from a boy under 10 years old in good health and CMV-seronegative. CDR3s include the opening cysteine and the closing phenylalanine or tryptophan. Fields, in order: D gene, V gene, J gene, clone size, CDR3 length, CDR3 protein, CDR3 DNA. A D gene is named only where the DNA matches it firmly. Part of the rows lack a size; the others show once, few, many or a class for expanded clones.

D: .
V: TRBV18
J: TRBJ2-5
size: .
length: 15
CDR3: CASSPREGAQETQYF
DNA: TGTGCCAGCTCACCCCGAGAGGGAGCCCAAGAGACCCAGTACTTC

D: .
V: TRBV7-2
J: TRBJ2-1
size: .
length: 16
CDR3: CASSLDITGPNNEQFF
DNA: TGTGCCAGCAGCTTAGATATTACAGGGCCAAACAATGAGCAGTTCTTC

D: TRBD1
V: TRBV19
J: TRBJ1-1
size: .
length: 14
CDR3: CASSISGQGAVAFF
DNA: TGTGCCAGTAGTATTTCCGGCCAGGGGGCTGTAGCTTTCTTT

D: TRBD2
V: TRBV7-2
J: TRBJ2-7
size: .
length: 16
CDR3: CASSWVLAGESYEQYF
DNA: TGTGCCAGCAGCTGGGTATTAGCGGGAGAGAGCTACGAGCAGTACTTC

D: TRBD2
V: TRBV10-3
J: TRBJ2-1
size: .
length: 12
CDR3: CAISTGGGEQFF
DNA: TGTGCCATCAGTACTGGGGGGGGTGAGCAGTTCTTC

D: .
V: TRBV11-2
J: TRBJ1-2
size: .
length: 15
CDR3: CASSLAGQGSNSYTF
DNA: TGTGCCAGCAGCTTAGCCGGGCAGGGTTCCAATAGCTACACCTTC

D: TRBD1
V: TRBV2
J: TRBJ1-1
size: .
length: 15
CDR3: CASGLGQLMNTEAFF
DNA: TGTGCCAGCGGCTTGGGACAGCTTATGAACACTGAAGCTTTCTTT

D: TRBD2
V: TRBV9
J: TRBJ2-7
size: .
length: 15
CDR3: CASSPGLAGSYEQYF
DNA: TGTGCCAGCAGCCCCGGACTAGCGGGTTCCTACGAGCAGTACTTC

D: .
V: TRBV14
J: TRBJ1-6
size: few
length: 15
CDR3: CASSQDLLGASPLHF
DNA: TGTGCCAGCAGCCAAGATCTACTGGGGGCATCACCCCTCCACTTT

D: TRBD2
V: TRBV5-1
J: TRBJ2-7
size: .
length: 13
CDR3: CASNPGGGYEQYF
DNA: TGCGCCAGCAACCCGGGGGGGGGCTACGAGCAGTACTTC

D: TRBD2
V: TRBV7-8
J: TRBJ2-3
size: .
length: 17
CDR3: CASSFSTPGGYTDTQYF
DNA: TGTGCCAGCAGCTTTTCTACCCCGGGAGGGTACACAGATACGCAGTATTTT

D: .
V: TRBV6-6
J: TRBJ1-3
size: once
length: 14
CDR3: CASKPQGPGNTIYF
DNA: TGTGCCAGCAAACCACAGGGCCCTGGAAACACCATATATTTT

D: .
V: TRBV7-8
J: TRBJ1-2
size: .
length: 15
CDR3: CASSLELGGSYGYTF
DNA: TGTGCCAGTAGCTTAGAATTGGGGGGAAGCTATGGCTACACCTTC

D: .
V: TRBV28
J: TRBJ2-3
size: .
length: 19
CDR3: CASSLEETPVRGFTDTQYF
DNA: TGTGCCAGCAGTTTAGAGGAAACCCCAGTCCGGGGTTTCACAGATACGCAGTATTTT

D: TRBD1
V: TRBV27
J: TRBJ2-7
size: few
length: 14
CDR3: CASSLQGANYEQYF
DNA: TGTGCCAGCAGTCTACAGGGGGCCAACTACGAGCAGTACTTC

D: TRBD1
V: TRBV9
J: TRBJ2-6
size: .
length: 19
CDR3: CASSGKPGQLRMGANVLTF
DNA: TGTGCCAGCAGCGGAAAGCCGGGACAGCTGAGGATGGGGGCCAACGTCCTGACTTTC

D: .
V: TRBV5-4
J: TRBJ2-2
size: .
length: 13
CDR3: CASSLQGPGELFF
DNA: TGTGCCAGCAGCTTACAGGGCCCCGGGGAGCTGTTTTTT

D: .
V: TRBV5-4
J: TRBJ2-5
size: .
length: 15
CDR3: CASKDRLIKQETQYF
DNA: TGTGCCAGCAAGGACAGATTAATAAAACAAGAGACCCAGTACTTC

D: TRBD2
V: TRBV5-4
J: TRBJ2-1
size: .
length: 13
CDR3: CASSRTSGGEQFF
DNA: TGTGCCAGCAGCAGGACTAGCGGGGGTGAGCAGTTCTTC

D: .
V: TRBV15
J: TRBJ2-1
size: .
length: 14
CDR3: CATSRDLQAGEQFF
DNA: TGTGCCACCAGCAGAGATCTCCAAGCCGGTGAGCAGTTCTTC

D: TRBD1
V: TRBV11-2
J: TRBJ1-5
size: .
length: 15
CDR3: CASSKGTVGNQPQHF
DNA: TGTGCCAGCAGCAAGGGGACAGTAGGCAATCAGCCCCAGCATTTT

D: TRBD2
V: TRBV25-1
J: TRBJ2-3
size: .
length: 17
CDR3: CASSADGGKTSTDTQYF
DNA: TGTGCCAGCAGTGCGGACGGGGGGAAAACTAGCACAGATACGCAGTATTTT

D: .
V: TRBV18
J: TRBJ2-1
size: once
length: 15
CDR3: CASSPQRKVSNEQFF
DNA: TGTGCCAGCTCCCCTCAGCGGAAGGTTTCCAACGAGCAGTTCTTC

D: TRBD2
V: TRBV5-1
J: TRBJ2-2
size: once
length: 18
CDR3: CASSPVAGGYANTGELFF
DNA: TGCGCCAGCAGCCCGGTAGCGGGAGGGTACGCGAACACCGGGGAGCTGTTTTTT

D: .
V: TRBV30
J: TRBJ1-2
size: .
length: 15
CDR3: CAWSVSWGSPYGYTF
DNA: TGTGCCTGGAGTGTAAGCTGGGGCAGCCCTTATGGCTACACCTTC

D: .
V: TRBV7-9
J: TRBJ2-1
size: .
length: 15
CDR3: CASNNPGDKYNEQFF
DNA: TGTGCCAGCAACAATCCCGGGGACAAGTACAATGAGCAGTTCTTC

D: TRBD2
V: TRBV29-1
J: TRBJ2-1
size: .
length: 15
CDR3: CSVLSSSGSWNEQFF
DNA: TGCAGCGTTTTATCGTCTAGCGGGAGTTGGAATGAGCAGTTCTTC

D: .
V: TRBV7-8
J: TRBJ2-7
size: .
length: 15
CDR3: CASSFRETNTYEQYF
DNA: TGTGCCAGCAGCTTTCGGGAGACCAACACCTACGAGCAGTACTTC

D: .
V: TRBV20-1
J: TRBJ1-2
size: .
length: 11
CDR3: CSARDGAGYTF
DNA: TGCAGTGCTAGAGATGGGGCCGGCTACACCTTC

D: .
V: TRBV5-1
J: TRBJ2-7
size: few
length: 11
CDR3: CASRLGNEQYF
DNA: TGCGCCAGCCGCCTCGGGAACGAGCAGTACTTC

D: .
V: TRBV7-9
J: TRBJ2-1
size: .
length: 16
CDR3: CSSSPLSGLGRNEQFF
DNA: TGTTCCAGCAGCCCCCTCAGCGGACTCGGGCGGAATGAGCAGTTCTTC